This T cell receptor beta chain originates from a study of CD8 T cells in ankylosing spondylitis. Study-wide points: The study identified a TCR beta motif of under ten highly homologous variants that appeared characteristic of ankylosing spondylitis blood.

TCRdb re-called the 5' RACE reads through MiXCR, storing one row per CDR3 protein. The data contain under 200,000 distinct CDR3 sequences, around 9.6% of them singletons. CDR3 size: 15 residues. With 2 bases clipped from V and 4 bases from J, the junction kept 7 bases outside the gene matches. Germline V lookup: CDR1 MDHEN, CDR2 SYDVKM. Regarding this clonotype: What it binds is unknown.

What was sequenced was blood, either unsorted or a sorted T cell fraction (not recorded which). This chain connects TRBV28 to TRBJ2-7, with 8 bases fitting TRBD1. The receptor comes from a female donor with ankylosing spondylitis or in good health (not recorded which). The CDR3 reads CASSLRTGLWYEQYF. The CDR3 region has the DNA TGTGCCAGCAGTTTAAGGACAGGGCTCTGGTACGAGCAGTACTTC. The full variable domain, completed using reference TRBV28 and TRBJ2-7, is DVKVTQSSRYLVKRTGEKVFLECVQDMDHENMFWYRQDPGLGLRLIYFSYDVKMKEKGDIPEGYSVSREKKERFSLILESASTNQTSMYLCASSLRTGLWYEQYFGPGTRLTVT.